The 32 T cell receptor beta chains in this list originate from one sample, sequenced in a study of read filtering for tumor transcriptome and immune sequencing. Molecular barcoded adaptors covering alpha/delta and beta/gamma chains were used on approximately 400 ng RNA. TCRdb redid the calling of the reads with MiXCR, one entry per CDR3 protein. The sample consists of over 45,000 distinct CDR3 sequences, approximately 12% of them appearing once. The sequenced material came from a population of CD138-negative cells sorted from bone marrow. Every receptor here comes from a donor aged 40 or over with multiple myeloma.

This clonotype occurred a few times. The rearrangement links TRBV6-1 to TRBJ1-1; D is possibly TRBD1 (6 bases). Germline CDR1 is MNHNS and CDR2 is SASEGT. Trimming stripped 6 bases from V and 12 bases from J, with 17 bases between. The CDR3 is 12 residues long. DNA of the CDR3: TGTGCCAGCAGCTTCGGGACAAGCGAAACTTTCTTT. Translating it yields CASSFGTSETFF.

This clonotype was recorded at least ten times. The chain has TRBV6-2 or TRBV6-3 and TRBJ2-1; 7 bases fit TRBD1. Germline V gives CDR1 MNHEY, CDR2 SVGEGT. With 2 bases clipped from V and 0 bases from J, the junction kept 4 bases outside the gene matches. CDR3 length equals 16 residues. CDR3 DNA sequence: TGTGCCAGCAGTTACCCGGACAGGTTCTCCTACAATGAGCAGTTCTTC. Its translation: CASSYPDRFSYNEQFF.

This clonotype has ten or more counts. V and J are TRBV18 and TRBJ2-1; maybe TRBD1 (5 bases). This CDR3 spans 15 amino acids. Germline V gene sequence: CDR1 KGHSH, CDR2 LQKENI. Trimming took 6 bases from V and 7 from J, leaving 19 bases between them. The CDR3 coding sequence is TGTGCCAGCTCCGGACCTTTAACAAAGGGGAATGAGCAGTTCTTC. Translating gives CASSGPLTKGNEQFF.

For this clonotype: Just one base apart from a much larger clone, this may be a read error. CDR3 in amino acids: CASSVGLAGGTVTQYF. CDR3 in DNA: TGTGCCAGCAGCGTGGGACTAGCGGGAGGAACAGTTACGCAGTATTTT. The chain uses TRBV9 and TRBJ2-3, with 15 positions matching TRBD2. CDR1 and CDR2 (germline): SGDLS, YYNGEE. The CDR3 consists of 16 residues. Looking up the rest from reference TRBV9 and TRBJ2-3 gives the full variable domain: DSGVTQTPKHLITATGQRVTLRCSPRSGDLSVYWYQQSLDQGLQFLIQYYNGEERAKGNILERFSAQQFPDLHSELNLSSLELGDSALYFCASSVGLAGGTVTQYFGPGTRLTVL.

This clonotype came up many times. V is TRBV19 and J is TRBJ2-7; TRBD2 agrees at 8 bases. From germline, CDR1 is LNHDA and CDR2 SQIVND (reference sequence). The CDR3 has 13 residues. With V trimmed by 5 bases and J by 5 bases, 5 bases remained unmatched. The CDR3 loop is CASSLAGGNEQYF. The CDR3 nucleotides read TGTGCCAGTAGTTTGGCGGGAGGAAACGAGCAGTACTTC.

This clonotype qualifies as medium-sized. The chain employs TRBV6-1 and TRBJ2-1, with 14 nucleotides matching TRBD2. Germline trimming cut 4 bases from V and 10 bases from J; bases unmatched to any gene: 3. Germline V gives CDR1 MNHNS, CDR2 SASEGT. There are 14 residues in the CDR3. The CDR3 is CASSGLAGGGEQFF. In DNA, the CDR3 is TGTGCCAGCAGTGGACTAGCGGGAGGGGGAGAGCAGTTCTTC.

This clonotype was recorded at least ten times. This chain joins TRBV18 and TRBJ1-1; 7 positions agree with TRBD1. V trimming: 1 base; J trimming: 3 bases; junction bases outside the gene matches: 2. The germline V gene encodes CDR1 KGHSH and CDR2 LQKENI. This CDR3 has 14 amino acids. The DNA for the CDR3 is TGTGCCAGCTCACCACGACAGGGCGACACTGAAGCTTTCTTT. Translation gives CASSPRQGDTEAFF.

Regarding this clonotype: Its ends do not fully match the called genes, so a read error is possible. The chain has TRBV10-2 and TRBJ2-1; no clear D gene. Germline V lookup: CDR1 WSHSY, CDR2 SAAADI. The CDR3 extends over 13 amino acids. CDR3 protein: CASRTSLLNERFF. In DNA, the CDR3 is TGCGCCAGTCGGACCAGTTTACTCAATGAGCGGTTCTTC.

This clonotype was counted ten times or more. The V call is TRBV20-1, the J call TRBJ2-7, with TRBD2 identical over 7 bases. The CDR3 has 16 amino acids. Looked up from germline, CDR1 is DFQATT and CDR2 is SNEGSKA (reference sequence). V gave up 6 bases and J gave up 1 base; unmatched junction bases: 15. CDR3: CSAPDLLAETSYEQYF. The CDR3 nucleotides are TGCAGTGCCCCCGACCTGCTAGCGGAAACTTCCTACGAGCAGTACTTC.

Note on this clonotype: The conserved closing phenylalanine or tryptophan is absent in this CDR3, likely reflecting a read error. The V gene is TRBV19, the J gene TRBJ1-3, with no clear D. CDR1 is LNHDA and CDR2 is SQIVND in the germline V gene (reference sequence). This CDR3 has 16 amino acids. The V end lost 4 bases, the J end lost 0 bases, and 13 bases lay between the germline ends. CDR3: CASSTTGITSGNTIYL. In DNA form, the CDR3 reads TGTGCCAGTAGTACCACCGGGATCACCTCTGGAAACACCATATATCTT.

Turning to this clonotype: At one of its ends the junction is not consistent with the germline gene, which may arise from a read error. V gene TRBV19 combines with J gene TRBJ1-5, with a weak D call TRBD1 (5 bases). This CDR3 has 16 residues. The germline V gene has CDR1 LNHDA and CDR2 SQIVND (reference sequence). The CDR3 here is CAGSIMGGAGNQPQHF. The CDR3 DNA reads as TGTGCCGGTAGTATAATGGGGGGTGCCGGCAATCAGCCCCAGCATTTT.

This clonotype was seen at least ten times. The rearrangement links TRBV12-3 or TRBV12-4 to TRBJ1-2, with D perhaps TRBD1 (5 bases). Trimming shortened V by 6 bases and J by 4 bases, and 15 bases separated the two germline ends. This CDR3 contains 14 residues. CDR3 nucleotide sequence: TGTGCCAGCAGCCCCGGGGGGGTACTCTATGGCTACACCTTC. Translated: CASSPGGVLYGYTF.

This clonotype was seen repeatedly, ten times or more. The chain employs TRBV12-3 or TRBV12-4 and TRBJ2-7; D tentatively fits TRBD1 or TRBD2 (5 bases each). The length of the CDR3 is 13 residues. V shed 2 bases and J shed 7 bases, with 12 bases lying between them. CDR3 nucleotide sequence: TGTGCCAGCAGTTTATCTCAGTGGGGGGAGCAGTACTTC. Translated, it gives CASSLSQWGEQYF.

In its sample, this clonotype was seen many times. The chain joins TRBV15 to TRBJ1-5; D is undetermined. The CDR3 has 14 residues. CDR1 is LNHNV and CDR2 is YYDKDF in the germline V gene (reference sequence). The V end lost 1 base, the J end lost 2 bases, and 6 bases lay between the germline ends. CDR3 loop: CATSRARGNQPQHF. CDR3 coding DNA: TGTGCCACCAGCAGAGCGAGGGGCAATCAGCCCCAGCATTTT.

This clonotype was observed many times. The rearrangement links TRBV7-3 to TRBJ2-1, with 9 bases aligning to TRBD2. The ends lost 2 bases at V and 7 bases at J; junction bases unmatched: 6. From germline, CDR1 is SGHTA and CDR2 FQGTGA. This CDR3 region has 15 residues. Here the CDR3 DNA reads TGTGCCAGCAGCTTAGCGGGAGGGCCGCGTAATGAGCAGTTCTTC. It translates to CASSLAGGPRNEQFF.

This clonotype occurred many times. The rearrangement joins TRBV28 to TRBJ2-5; D may be TRBD1 (6 bases). This CDR3 has 15 amino acids. V was pared by 7 bases and J by 0 bases, with 15 bases between. Germline-derived CDR1 and CDR2 are MDHEN and SYDVKM. As DNA, the CDR3 is TGTGCCAGCAACCCCTTCGGGACAAACCAAGAGACCCAGTACTTC. This encodes CASNPFGTNQETQYF.

On this clonotype: One base separates it from a far larger clone, so it is likely a read error. This chain joins TRBV5-4 and TRBJ1-6, with D possibly matching TRBD1 (6 bases). Germline loops: CDR1 SGHNT, CDR2 YYREEE (reference sequence). The CDR3 sequence is 15 residues long. V dropped 4 bases and J dropped 10 bases, with 18 bases sitting between them. CDR3 residues: CASSQPGQNRSPLHF. In DNA form, the CDR3 reads TGTGCCAGCAGCCAACCGGGACAAAACAGATCACCCCTCCACTTT.

The sample holds many counts of this clonotype. The V and J genes are TRBV20-1 and TRBJ2-3; TRBD2 agrees at 10 bases. The CDR3 has 17 residues. Germline CDR1 reads DFQATT; CDR2 reads SNEGSKA (reference sequence). The ends lost 0 bases at V and 3 bases at J; junction bases unmatched: 9. In nucleotides, the CDR3 is TGCAGTGCTAGAGAGAGCGGGAGGGCCGGAGCGACAGATACGCAGTATTTT. This sequence encodes CSARESGRAGATDTQYF.

In this sample, this clonotype turned up many times. CDR3 nucleotide sequence: TGTGCCAGCAGCCCCCGACTAGCGGGAACTCAAGAGACCCAGTACTTC. This sequence encodes CASSPRLAGTQETQYF. The chain links TRBV7-2 to TRBJ2-5, with TRBD2 identical over 11 bases. The CDR3 covers 16 residues. Germline trimming cut 5 bases from V and 2 bases from J; bases unmatched to any gene: 7. CDR1 and CDR2 from the germline V gene are SGHTA and FQGNSA.

This clonotype showed up many times. The rearrangement links TRBV12-3 or TRBV12-4 to TRBJ2-1; D gene unclear. Trimming left V 3 bases short and J 7 bases short, with 4 bases between. The CDR3 is 11 amino acids. CDR3 bases: TGTGCCAGCAGTTTTGGAAATGAGCAGTTCTTC. Translating it yields CASSFGNEQFF.

At least ten counts were recorded for this clonotype. The CDR3 protein is CASTLAGGIFNEQFF. DNA for the CDR3: TGTGCTTCGACGTTAGCGGGAGGGATTTTTAATGAGCAGTTCTTC. V gene TRBV19 combines with J gene TRBJ2-1; 11 positions match TRBD2. CDR1 LNHDA and CDR2 SQIVND come from the germline V gene (reference sequence). The CDR3 covers 15 residues.

This clonotype was detected many times. The V call is TRBV11-3, the J call TRBJ2-1, with no clear D. From germline, CDR1 is SGHNT and CDR2 YENEEA. The CDR3 covers 17 residues. V lost 1 base, J lost 5 bases, and 18 bases lay in between. In DNA form, the CDR3 reads TGTGCCAGCAGCTTAGGTGTGGGGAAAGGATGGGACAATGAGCAGTTCTTC. It yields the protein CASSLGVGKGWDNEQFF.

With regard to this clonotype: A much larger clone differs from this one at a single base, so this may be a read error. V and J are TRBV6-2 or TRBV6-3 and TRBJ2-3; the match to TRBD2 covers 8 bases. The trim removed 6 bases at V and 4 bases at J, leaving 9 bases unmatched. This CDR3 region has 15 residues. Germline-derived CDR1 and CDR2 are MNHEY and SVGEGT. CDR3 in DNA: TGTGCCAGCAGACCGGGACTAGTCAACGCAGATACGCAGTATTTT. This encodes CASRPGLVNADTQYF.

This clonotype has a handful of counts. A much more abundant neighbour one base away suggests this may be a read error. This chain joins TRBV5-1 and TRBJ2-7; the D gene is possibly TRBD2 (5 bases). Per the germline V gene, CDR1 is SGHRS and CDR2 is YFSETQ. The CDR3 runs 14 residues. With 4 bases removed from V and 1 base from J, the gap between germline ends came to 12 bases. The CDR3: CASSQSGGSYEQYF. CDR3 DNA: TGCGCCAGCAGCCAAAGCGGCGGGTCCTACGAGCAGTACTTC.

This clonotype has ten or more counts. The chain links TRBV11-2 to TRBJ2-1; TRBD2 matches at 13 bases. The trim removed 5 bases at V and 4 bases at J, leaving 8 bases unmatched. In germline, CDR1 is SGHAT, CDR2 FQNNGV. The CDR3 covers 17 residues. DNA for the CDR3: TGTGCCAGCAGCGCAGGAGAACTAGCGGGAGGGTACAATGAGCAGTTCTTC. This encodes CASSAGELAGGYNEQFF. Supplemented by reference TRBV11-2 and TRBJ2-1, the full variable domain reads EAGVAQSPRYKIIEKRQSVAFWCNPISGHATLYWYQQILGQGPKLLIQFQNNGVVDDSQLPKDRFSAERLKGVDSTLKIQPAKLEDSAVYLCASSAGELAGGYNEQFFGPGTRLTVL.

This clonotype was found many times. The genes are TRBV7-3 and TRBJ2-3, with a weak D call TRBD1 (6 bases). This CDR3 has 13 amino acids. Germline V gene sequence: CDR1 SGHTA, CDR2 FQGTGA. V was cut by 5 bases and J by 4 bases, with 10 bases left in between. For the CDR3, the DNA is TGTGCCAGCAGCCGTACAGGGCCAGATACGCAGTATTTT. It translates to CASSRTGPDTQYF.

This clonotype was seen ten or more times. This chain uses TRBV7-3 with TRBJ2-2; no firm D call. The germline gives CDR1 SGHTA, CDR2 FQGTGA. This CDR3 spans 12 amino acids. The V end lost 3 bases, the J end lost 5 bases, and 4 bases lay between the germline ends. The CDR3 bases are TGTGCCAGCAGCTTGGGAACCGGGGAGCTGTTTTTT. Encoded protein: CASSLGTGELFF.

This clonotype was counted at least ten times. The chain joins TRBV24-1 to TRBJ2-3, with D perhaps TRBD1 (5 bases). Germline values: CDR1 KGHDR, CDR2 SFDVKD. V lost 10 bases, J lost 1 base, and 11 bases lay in between. The length of the CDR3 is 13 residues. The CDR3 loop is CATGQGGTDTQYF. The CDR3 DNA reads TGTGCCACAGGACAAGGGGGCACAGATACGCAGTATTTT.

In this sample, this clonotype turned up many times. The chain links TRBV2 to TRBJ2-3, with D hard to call. Trimming pared 5 bases from V and 6 bases from J, leaving 12 bases between. CDR3 size: 13 residues. Germline V gives CDR1 SNHLY, CDR2 FYNNEI. CDR3 region: CASSHSVWDTQYF. DNA for the CDR3: TGTGCCAGCAGTCACTCTGTCTGGGATACGCAGTATTTT. Based on the CDR3 plus reference TRBV2 and TRBJ2-3, the full variable domain is EPEVTQTPSHQVTQMGQEVILRCVPISNHLYFYWYRQILGQKVEFLVSFYNNEISEKSEIFDDQFSVERPDGSNFTLKIRSTKLEDSAMYFCASSHSVWDTQYFGPGTRLTVL.

This clonotype was detected many times. This chain joins TRBV6-1 and TRBJ1-1, with D possibly being TRBD1 (5 bases). Germline-derived CDR1 and CDR2 are MNHNS and SASEGT. Trimming pared 8 bases from V and 1 base from J, leaving 14 bases between. This CDR3 is built from 14 residues. This CDR3 is CASLEPGRNTEAFF. DNA of the CDR3: TGTGCCAGCCTCGAACCAGGGCGGAACACTGAAGCTTTCTTT.

This clonotype came up many times. The chain is built from TRBV4-1 and TRBJ1-6, with D possibly TRBD1 on 6 matching bases. V shed 4 bases and J shed 9 bases, with 19 bases lying between them. Germline V gene lookup returns CDR1 MGHRA and CDR2 YSYEKL. The CDR3 sequence is 16 residues long. The CDR3 DNA reads as TGCGCCAGCAGCCTGGTTTTGGACAGTCTTTTTTCACCCCTCCACTTT. Its protein product is CASSLVLDSLFSPLHF.

This clonotype has at least ten counts. This chain joins TRBV7-2 and TRBJ2-3; D unresolved. V lost 5 bases to trimming and J lost 5 bases, with 11 bases between them. The CDR3 loop spans 13 amino acids. Germline CDR1 reads SGHTA; CDR2 reads FQGNSA. The CDR3 loop is CASSRIVGDTQYF. In DNA, the CDR3 is TGTGCCAGCAGCCGAATCGTAGGAGATACGCAGTATTTT.